This T cell receptor (beta chain) is from a study of OX40 agonist ivuxolimab in advanced cancers. The overall study: An anti-OX40 (CD134) antibody with agonistic activity, ivuxolimab, was administered to patients. Recorded diagnoses for dose-escalation patients were hepatocellular carcinoma, melanoma, renal cell or head and neck cancer. Two patients with cutaneous melanoma and one with hepatocellular carcinoma, three in total, showed partial responses.

V lost 5 bases, J lost 1 base, and 14 bases lay in between. Germline CDR1 reads SEHNR; CDR2 reads FQNEAQ (reference sequence). The CDR3 has 15 amino acids. Blood specimens came from baseline, cycle 4 day 1, and cycle 7 day 1. Clones were read by immunoSEQ multiplex PCR, and TCRdb kept only the in-frame ones, dropping some. In the table there are about 31,000 clones, 90% to 95% of which are singletons. The chain recombines TRBV7-9 with TRBJ1-1; D is possibly TRBD1 (5 bases). This specimen consisted of CD4+ or CD8+ T cells sorted from blood, obtained in a trial of the OX40 agonist ivuxolimab. This receptor was obtained from an adult with an advanced solid tumor such as melanoma, head and neck, liver or kidney cancer. The CDR3 sequence: CASSEGVLSNTEAFF. The CDR3 DNA reads as TGTGCCAGCAGCGAAGGGGTACTTTCGAACACTGAAGCTTTCTTT.